This T cell receptor beta chain was captured by sequencing in a study of blood T cell repertoires in COVID-19. At the level of the study: PBMCs, B-cell-depleted T cells, or T cells were the source of the cDNA or gDNA that made up the material.

This CDR3 spans 15 amino acids. V lost 5 bases, J lost 5 bases, and 9 bases stayed unmatched. CDR1 is SGHAT, CDR2 FQDESV, per germline (reference sequence). Researchers sorted participants into cohorts using their self-reported clinical history. Original processing methods: Counts of nucleated cells, estimated from reference gene primer amplification, were obtained. This table comes from immunoSEQ multiplex PCR, and its TCRdb copy is limited to in-frame clones, with some not included. Clone size and V and J calls were adopted from that table, with D and trimming inferred from the DNA. Among about 270,000 clones listed, 85% to 90% were seen once.

This sequence was found in a woman aged 25 to 39 with acute COVID-19. The rearrangement uses TRBV11-1 and TRBJ2-1; 7 nucleotides agree with TRBD2. Material for sequencing was PBMCs or T cells enriched from blood (not recorded which). CDR3 bases: TGTGCCAGCAGCCCCCATTTGGCGGGGGACAATGAGCAGTTCTTC. Encoded protein: CASSPHLAGDNEQFF.